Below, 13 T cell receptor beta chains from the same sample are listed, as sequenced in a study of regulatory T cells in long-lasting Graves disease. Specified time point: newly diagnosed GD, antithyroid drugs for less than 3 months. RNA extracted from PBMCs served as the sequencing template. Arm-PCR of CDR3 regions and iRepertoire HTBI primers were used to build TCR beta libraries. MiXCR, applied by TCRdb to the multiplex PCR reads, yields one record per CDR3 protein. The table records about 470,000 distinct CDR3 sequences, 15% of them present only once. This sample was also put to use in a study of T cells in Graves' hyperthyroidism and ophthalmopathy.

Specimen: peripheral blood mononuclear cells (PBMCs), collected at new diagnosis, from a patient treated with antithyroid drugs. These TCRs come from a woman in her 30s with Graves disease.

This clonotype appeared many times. CDR3 nucleotides: TGTGCCTGGACGGACGGTCACTATAGCAATCAGCCCCAGCATTTT. This gives the protein CAWTDGHYSNQPQHF. The rearrangement uses TRBV30 and TRBJ1-5; D is unclear. There are 15 residues in the CDR3. Germline V lookup: CDR1 GTSNPN, CDR2 SVGIG (reference sequence). Trimming took off 4 bases at V and 0 bases at J, with 13 bases between the two ends.

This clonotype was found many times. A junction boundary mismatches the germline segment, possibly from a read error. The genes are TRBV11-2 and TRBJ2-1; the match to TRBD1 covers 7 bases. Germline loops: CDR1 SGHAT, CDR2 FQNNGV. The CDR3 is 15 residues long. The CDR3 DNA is TGTGCCAGCACCTTATCTGGGACAGACTACAATGAGCAGTTCTTC. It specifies CASTLSGTDYNEQFF.

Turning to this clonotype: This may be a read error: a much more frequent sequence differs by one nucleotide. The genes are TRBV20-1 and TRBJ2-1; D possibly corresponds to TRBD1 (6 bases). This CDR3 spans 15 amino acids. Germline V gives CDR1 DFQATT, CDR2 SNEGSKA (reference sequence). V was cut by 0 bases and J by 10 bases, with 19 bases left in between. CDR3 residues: CSARDAGAISYEQFF. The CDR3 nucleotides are TGCAGTGCTAGAGATGCAGGGGCAATTTCCTACGAGCAGTTCTTC.

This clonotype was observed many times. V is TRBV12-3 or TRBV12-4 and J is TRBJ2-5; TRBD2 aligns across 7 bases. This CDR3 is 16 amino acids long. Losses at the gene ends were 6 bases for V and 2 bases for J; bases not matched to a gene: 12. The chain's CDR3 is CASSPQLLAAQETQYF. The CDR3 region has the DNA TGTGCCAGCAGCCCGCAGCTTCTAGCGGCTCAAGAGACCCAGTACTTC.

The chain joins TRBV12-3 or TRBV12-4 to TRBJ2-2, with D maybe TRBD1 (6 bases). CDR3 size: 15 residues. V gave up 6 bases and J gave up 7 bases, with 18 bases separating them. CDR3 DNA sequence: TGTGCCAGCAGCCCCGTTAGGGGGAAAGTCGGGGAGCTGTTTTTT. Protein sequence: CASSPVRGKVGELFF.

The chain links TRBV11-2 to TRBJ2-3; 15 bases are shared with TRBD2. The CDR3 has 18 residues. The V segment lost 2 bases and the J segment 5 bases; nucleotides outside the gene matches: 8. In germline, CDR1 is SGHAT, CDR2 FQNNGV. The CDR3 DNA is TGTGCCAGCAGCTTAAGATTCGGGACTAGCGGGAGGCAAGATACGCAGTATTTT. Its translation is CASSLRFGTSGRQDTQYF.

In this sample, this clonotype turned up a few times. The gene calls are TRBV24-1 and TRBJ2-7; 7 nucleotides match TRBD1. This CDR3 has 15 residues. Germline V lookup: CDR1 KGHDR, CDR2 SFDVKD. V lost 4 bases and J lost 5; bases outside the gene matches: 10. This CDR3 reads CATSDLTDRVHEQYF. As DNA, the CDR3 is TGTGCCACCAGTGACCTGACCGACAGGGTCCACGAGCAGTACTTC.

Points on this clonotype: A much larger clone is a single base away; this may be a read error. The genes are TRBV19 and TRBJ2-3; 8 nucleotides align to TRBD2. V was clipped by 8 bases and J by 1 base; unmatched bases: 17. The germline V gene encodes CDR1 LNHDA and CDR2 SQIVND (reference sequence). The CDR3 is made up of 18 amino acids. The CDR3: CASSTRTSLSSGTDTQYF. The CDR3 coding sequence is TGTGCCAGTTCTACCAGGACTAGCCTATCTTCTGGCACAGATACGCAGTATTTT.

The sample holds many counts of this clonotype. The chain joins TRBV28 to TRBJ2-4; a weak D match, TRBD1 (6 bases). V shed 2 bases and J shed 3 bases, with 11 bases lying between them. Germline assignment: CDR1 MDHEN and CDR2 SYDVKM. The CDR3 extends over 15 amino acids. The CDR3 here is CASSLPQGLKNIQYF. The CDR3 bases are TGTGCCAGCAGTTTACCGCAGGGGCTCAAAAACATTCAGTACTTC.

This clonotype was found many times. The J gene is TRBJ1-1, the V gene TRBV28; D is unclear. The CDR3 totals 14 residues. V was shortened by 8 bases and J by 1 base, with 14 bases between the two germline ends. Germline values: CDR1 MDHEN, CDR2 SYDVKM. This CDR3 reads CASYSQQKNTEAFF. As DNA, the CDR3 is TGTGCCAGCTATAGCCAGCAAAAGAACACTGAAGCTTTCTTT.

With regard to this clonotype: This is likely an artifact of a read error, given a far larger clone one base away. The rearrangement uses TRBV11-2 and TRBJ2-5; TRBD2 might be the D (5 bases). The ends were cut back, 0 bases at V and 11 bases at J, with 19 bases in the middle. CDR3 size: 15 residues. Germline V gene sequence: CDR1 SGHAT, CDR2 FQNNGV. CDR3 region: CASSLEPGDYNEQYF. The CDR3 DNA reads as TGTGCCAGCAGCTTAGAGCCTGGCGACTACAATGAGCAGTACTTC.

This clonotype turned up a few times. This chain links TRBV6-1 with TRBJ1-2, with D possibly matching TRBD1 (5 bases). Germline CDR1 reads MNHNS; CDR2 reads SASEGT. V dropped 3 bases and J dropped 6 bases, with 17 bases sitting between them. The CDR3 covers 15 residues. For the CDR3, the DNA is TGTGCCAGCAGTGAGGGACTGGTGTTCGGGGATGGCTACACCTTC. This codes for CASSEGLVFGDGYTF.

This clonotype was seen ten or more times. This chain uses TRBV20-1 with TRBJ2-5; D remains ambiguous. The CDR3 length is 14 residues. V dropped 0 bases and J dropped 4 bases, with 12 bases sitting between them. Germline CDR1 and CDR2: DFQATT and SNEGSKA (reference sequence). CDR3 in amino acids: CSARDLELVETQYF. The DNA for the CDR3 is TGCAGTGCTAGAGATCTCGAGCTCGTAGAGACCCAGTACTTC.